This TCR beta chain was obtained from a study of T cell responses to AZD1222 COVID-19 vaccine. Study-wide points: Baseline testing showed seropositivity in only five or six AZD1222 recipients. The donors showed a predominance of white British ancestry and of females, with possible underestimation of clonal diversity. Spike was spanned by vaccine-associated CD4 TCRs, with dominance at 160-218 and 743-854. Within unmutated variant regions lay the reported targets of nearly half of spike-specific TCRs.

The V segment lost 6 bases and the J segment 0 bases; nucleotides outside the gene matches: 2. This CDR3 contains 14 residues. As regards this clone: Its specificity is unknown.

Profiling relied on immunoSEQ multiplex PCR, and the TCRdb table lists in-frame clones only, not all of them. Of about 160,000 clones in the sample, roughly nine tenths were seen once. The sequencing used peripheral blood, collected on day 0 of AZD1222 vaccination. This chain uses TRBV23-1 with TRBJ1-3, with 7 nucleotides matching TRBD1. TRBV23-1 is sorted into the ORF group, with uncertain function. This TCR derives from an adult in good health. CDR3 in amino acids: CASSGTASGNTIYF. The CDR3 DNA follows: TGCGCCAGCAGCGGGACAGCCTCTGGAAACACCATATATTTT.